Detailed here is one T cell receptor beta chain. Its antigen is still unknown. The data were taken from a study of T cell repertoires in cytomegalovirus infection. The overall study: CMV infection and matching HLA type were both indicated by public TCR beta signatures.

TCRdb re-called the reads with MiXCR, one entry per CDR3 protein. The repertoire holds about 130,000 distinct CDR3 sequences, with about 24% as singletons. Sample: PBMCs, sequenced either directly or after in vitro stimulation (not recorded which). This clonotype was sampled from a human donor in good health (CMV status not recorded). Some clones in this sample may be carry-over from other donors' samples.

In nucleotides, the CDR3 is TGTGCCAGCACCACCCCCACCGGGGAGCTGTTTTTT. It encodes CASTTPTGELFF. J is TRBJ2-2 and V is TRBV27; no definite D call. From germline, CDR1 is MNHEY and CDR2 SMNVEV (reference sequence). The length of the CDR3 is 12 residues. V was trimmed by 7 bases and J by 4 bases, leaving 7 bases between them.